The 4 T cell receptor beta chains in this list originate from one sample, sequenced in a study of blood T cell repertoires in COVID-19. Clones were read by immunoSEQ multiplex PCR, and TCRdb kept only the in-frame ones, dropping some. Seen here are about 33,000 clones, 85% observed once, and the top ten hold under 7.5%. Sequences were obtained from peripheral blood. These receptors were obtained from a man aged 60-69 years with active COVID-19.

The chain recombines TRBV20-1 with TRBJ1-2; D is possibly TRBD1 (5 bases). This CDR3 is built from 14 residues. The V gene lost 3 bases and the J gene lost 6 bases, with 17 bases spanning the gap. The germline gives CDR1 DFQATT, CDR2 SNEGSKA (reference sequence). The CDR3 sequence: CSASRLGGEDGYTF. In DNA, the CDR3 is TGCAGTGCTAGTAGGCTTGGGGGGGAAGATGGCTACACCTTC.

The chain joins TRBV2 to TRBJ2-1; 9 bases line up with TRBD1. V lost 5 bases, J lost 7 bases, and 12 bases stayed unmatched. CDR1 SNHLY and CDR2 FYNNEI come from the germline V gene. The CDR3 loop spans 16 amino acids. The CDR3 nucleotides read TGTGCCAGCAGTCCCTTGGGACAGGGCGTCGTAAATGAGCAGTTCTTC. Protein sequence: CASSPLGQGVVNEQFF.

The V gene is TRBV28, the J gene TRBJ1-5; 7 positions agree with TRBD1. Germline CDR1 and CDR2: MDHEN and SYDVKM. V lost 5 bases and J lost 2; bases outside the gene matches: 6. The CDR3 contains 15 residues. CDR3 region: CASSARQGGNQPQHF. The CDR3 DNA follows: TGTGCCAGCAGTGCCCGACAGGGAGGCAATCAGCCCCAGCATTTT.

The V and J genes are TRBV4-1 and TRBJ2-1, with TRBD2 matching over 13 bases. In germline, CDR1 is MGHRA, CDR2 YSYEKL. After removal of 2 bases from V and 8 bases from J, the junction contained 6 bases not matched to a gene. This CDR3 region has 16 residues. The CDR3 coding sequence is TGCGCCAGCAGCCAACGGACTAGCGGGAGTATGTATGAGCAGTTCTTC. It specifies CASSQRTSGSMYEQFF.